Listed here is a single T cell receptor (beta chain). Its antigen is as yet unknown. Each CDR3 protein gets one entry after TCRdb re-called the RT-PCR reads with MiXCR. The sample shows 430,000 or so distinct CDR3 sequences, around 9.9% of them seen only once. These data are taken from a study of response to subunit inactivated influenza vaccine. Study-level results: Authors suggested seasonal influenza vaccinations each recruit few new T cells.

Germline V gives CDR1 SNHLY, CDR2 FYNNEI. Between the trimmed V and J ends, which lost 4 bases and 2 bases, there was a span of 14 bases. CDR3 length: 15 residues. The specimen comprised PBMCs from blood, sampled more than 35 days after vaccination. The V and J genes are TRBV2 and TRBJ1-1; D uncertain. The TCR originated in a man aged 50 to 60 who received an inactivated influenza vaccine. CDR3 sequence (DNA): TGTGCCAGCAGTGGGTTTTGGCAGATAAACACTGAAGCTTTCTTT. Its protein is CASSGFWQINTEAFF.